The source of this TCR beta chain is a study of human T cells and chemical hapten exposure. Time point denoted: patch test 3, about 24 weeks after DPC sensitization. Treatment of the sample: therapeutic diphenylcyclopropenone sensitization with weekly scalp DPC. Unfractionated whole blood served as the source for total RNA extraction. MiXCR, applied by TCRdb to the RACE reads, yields one record per CDR3 protein. The sample holds fewer than 100,000 distinct CDR3 sequences, 11% seen once. The CDR3 runs to 18 residues. Germline trimming cut 2 bases from V and 3 bases from J; bases unmatched to any gene: 13.

The rearrangement uses TRBV12-3 or TRBV12-4 and TRBJ2-4, with 7 bases aligning to TRBD1. The clonotype was recovered from a woman in her twenties or thirties with alopecia areata. Some clones in this sample may be carry-over from other donors' samples. This sample comprised whole blood, obtained in connection with sensitization to the hapten diphenylcyclopropenone (DPC). Here the CDR3 DNA reads TGTGCCAGCAGTTTAATGGGACAGAGTTTTATTGGCAAAAACATTCAGTACTTC. The encoded protein is CASSLMGQSFIGKNIQYF.